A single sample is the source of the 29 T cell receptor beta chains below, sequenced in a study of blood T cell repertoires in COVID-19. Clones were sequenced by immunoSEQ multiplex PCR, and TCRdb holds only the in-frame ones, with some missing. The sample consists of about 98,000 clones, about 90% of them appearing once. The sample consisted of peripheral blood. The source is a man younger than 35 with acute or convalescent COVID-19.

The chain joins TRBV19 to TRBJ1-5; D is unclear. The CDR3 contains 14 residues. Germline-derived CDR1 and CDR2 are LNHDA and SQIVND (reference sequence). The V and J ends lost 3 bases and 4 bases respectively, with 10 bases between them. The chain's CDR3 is CASSIRGGNQPQHF. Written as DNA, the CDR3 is TGTGCCAGTAGTATTCGAGGAGGAAATCAGCCCCAGCATTTT.

The CDR3 coding sequence is TGTGCCACCAGTGATTCCAGGGTGGGAAGTCAGCCCCAGCATTTT. Amino acid sequence: CATSDSRVGSQPQHF. The chain combines TRBV24-1 with TRBJ1-5, with D tentatively TRBD1 (5 bases). V gave up 2 bases and J gave up 6 bases, with 13 bases separating them. This CDR3 region has 15 residues. Per the germline V gene, CDR1 is KGHDR and CDR2 is SFDVKD.

The CDR3 loop reads CASKTSGSIEQFF. CDR3 bases: TGCGCCAGCAAAACTAGCGGGAGTATTGAGCAGTTCTTC. The genes are TRBV10-2 and TRBJ2-1; 11 positions agree with TRBD2. Germline values: CDR1 WSHSY, CDR2 SAAADI. The CDR3 has 13 residues. After removal of 7 bases from V and 9 bases from J, the junction contained 5 bases not matched to a gene.

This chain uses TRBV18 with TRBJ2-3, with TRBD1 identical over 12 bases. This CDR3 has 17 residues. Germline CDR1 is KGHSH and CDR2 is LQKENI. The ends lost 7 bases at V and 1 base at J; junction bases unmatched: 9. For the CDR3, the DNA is TGTGCCAGCTGCCGGGACAGGGGGCTATACGGCACAGATACGCAGTATTTT. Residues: CASCRDRGLYGTDTQYF.

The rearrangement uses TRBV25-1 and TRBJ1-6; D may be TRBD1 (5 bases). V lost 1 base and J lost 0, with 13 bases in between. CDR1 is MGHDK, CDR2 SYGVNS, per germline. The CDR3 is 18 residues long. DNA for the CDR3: TGTGCCAGCAGTGAATGGGGGGAGTCCAGCTCCTATAATTCACCCCTCCACTTT. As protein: CASSEWGESSSYNSPLHF. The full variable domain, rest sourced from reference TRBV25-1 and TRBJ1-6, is EADIYQTPRYLVIGTGKKITLECSQTMGHDKMYWYQQDPGMELHLIHYSYGVNSTEKGDLSSESTVSRIRTEHFPLTLESARPSHTSQYLCASSEWGESSSYNSPLHFGNGTRLTVT.

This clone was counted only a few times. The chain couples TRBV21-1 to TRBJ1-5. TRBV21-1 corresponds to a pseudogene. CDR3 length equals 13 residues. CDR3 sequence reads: CASSKMGGQPQHF. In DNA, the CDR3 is TGTGCCAGCAGCAAGATGGGAGGGCAGCCCCAGCATTTT.

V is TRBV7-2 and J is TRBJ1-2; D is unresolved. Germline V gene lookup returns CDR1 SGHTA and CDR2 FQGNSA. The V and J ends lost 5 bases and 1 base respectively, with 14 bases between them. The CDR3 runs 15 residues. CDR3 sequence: CASSHVELFNYGYTF. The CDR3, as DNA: TGTGCCAGCAGCCACGTCGAGCTGTTTAACTATGGCTACACCTTC. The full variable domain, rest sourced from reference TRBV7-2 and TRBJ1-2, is GAGVSQSPSNKVTEKGKDVELRCDPISGHTALYWYRQSLGQGLEFLIYFQGNSAPDKSGLPSDRFSAERTGGSVSTLTIQRTQQEDSAVYLCASSHVELFNYGYTFGSGTRLTVV.

This chain's CDR3 is CASSVLAGQYSTGELFF. The CDR3 DNA is TGTGCCAGCAGCGTACTAGCGGGGCAATATAGCACCGGGGAGCTGTTTTTT. The gene calls are TRBV9 and TRBJ2-2; 9 bases fit TRBD2. There are 17 residues in the CDR3. Germline CDR1 is SGDLS and CDR2 is YYNGEE. The V gene end was trimmed by 1 base and the J gene end by 4 bases; junction bases not matched to a gene: 8.

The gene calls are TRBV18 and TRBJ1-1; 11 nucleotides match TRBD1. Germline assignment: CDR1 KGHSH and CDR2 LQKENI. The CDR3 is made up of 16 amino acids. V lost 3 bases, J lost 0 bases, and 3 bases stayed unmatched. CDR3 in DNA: TGTGCCAGCTCACCGGGACAGGGGGTTTTGAACACTGAAGCTTTCTTT. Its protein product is CASSPGQGVLNTEAFF.

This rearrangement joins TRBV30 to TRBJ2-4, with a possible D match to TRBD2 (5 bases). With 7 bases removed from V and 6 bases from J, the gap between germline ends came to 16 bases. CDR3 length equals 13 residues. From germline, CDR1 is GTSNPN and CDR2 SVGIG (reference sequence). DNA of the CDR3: TGTGCCTCGAACGGGGAATTGGGAAACATTCAGTACTTC. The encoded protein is CASNGELGNIQYF.

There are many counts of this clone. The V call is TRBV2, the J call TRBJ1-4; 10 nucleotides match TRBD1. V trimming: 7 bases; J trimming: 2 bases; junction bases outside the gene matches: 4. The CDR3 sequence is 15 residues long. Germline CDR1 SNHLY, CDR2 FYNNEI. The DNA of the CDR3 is TGTGCCAGCATGGAGGACAGGGGGACTAATGAAAAACTGTTTTTT. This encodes CASMEDRGTNEKLFF. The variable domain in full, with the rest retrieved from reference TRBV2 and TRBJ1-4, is EPEVTQTPSHQVTQMGQEVILRCVPISNHLYFYWYRQILGQKVEFLVSFYNNEISEKSEIFDDQFSVERPDGSNFTLKIRSTKLEDSAMYFCASMEDRGTNEKLFFGSGTQLSVL.

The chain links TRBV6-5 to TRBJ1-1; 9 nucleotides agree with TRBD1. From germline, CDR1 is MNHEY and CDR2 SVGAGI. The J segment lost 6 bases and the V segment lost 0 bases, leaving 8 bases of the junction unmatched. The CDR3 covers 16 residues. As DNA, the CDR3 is TGTGCCAGCAGTTACTCTGGACAGGGGAGGGACGCTGAAGCTTTCTTT. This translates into CASSYSGQGRDAEAFF.

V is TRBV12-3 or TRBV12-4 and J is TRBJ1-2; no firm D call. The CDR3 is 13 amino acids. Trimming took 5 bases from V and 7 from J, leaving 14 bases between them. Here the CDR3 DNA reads TGTGCCAGCAGTGGAGAGAGGGTTTTTGGCTACACCTTC. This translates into CASSGERVFGYTF.

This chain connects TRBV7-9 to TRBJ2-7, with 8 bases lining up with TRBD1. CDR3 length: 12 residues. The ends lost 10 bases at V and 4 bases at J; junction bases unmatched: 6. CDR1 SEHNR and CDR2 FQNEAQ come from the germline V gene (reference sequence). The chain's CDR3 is CATMDRVYEQYF. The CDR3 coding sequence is TGTGCCACCATGGACAGGGTGTACGAGCAGTACTTC. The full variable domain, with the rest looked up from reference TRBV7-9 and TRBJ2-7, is DTGVSQNPRHKITKRGQNVTFRCDPISEHNRLYWYRQTLGQGPEFLTYFQNEAQLEKSRLLSDRFSAERPKGSFSTLEIQRTEQGDSAMYLCATMDRVYEQYFGPGTRLTVT.

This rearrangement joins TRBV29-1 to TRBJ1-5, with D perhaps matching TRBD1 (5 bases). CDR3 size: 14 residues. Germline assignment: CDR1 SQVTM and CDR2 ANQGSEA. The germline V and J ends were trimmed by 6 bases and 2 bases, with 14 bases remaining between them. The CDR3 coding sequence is TGCAGCGTCCCTGGGGGGACTGGCAATCAGCCCCAGCATTTT. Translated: CSVPGGTGNQPQHF.

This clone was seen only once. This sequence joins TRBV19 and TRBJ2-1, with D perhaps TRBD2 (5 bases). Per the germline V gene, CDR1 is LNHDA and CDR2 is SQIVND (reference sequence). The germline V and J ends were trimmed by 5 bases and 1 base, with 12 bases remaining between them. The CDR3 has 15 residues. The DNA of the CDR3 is TGTGCCAGTAGTCCCCACGGGAAATCCTACAATGAGCAGTTCTTC. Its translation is CASSPHGKSYNEQFF.

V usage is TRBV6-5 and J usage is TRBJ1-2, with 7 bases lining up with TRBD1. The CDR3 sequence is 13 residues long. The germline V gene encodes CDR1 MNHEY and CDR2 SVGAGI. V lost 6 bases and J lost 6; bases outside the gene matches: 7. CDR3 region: CASRFQGGDGYTF. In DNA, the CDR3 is TGTGCCAGCAGATTCCAGGGGGGAGATGGCTACACCTTC.

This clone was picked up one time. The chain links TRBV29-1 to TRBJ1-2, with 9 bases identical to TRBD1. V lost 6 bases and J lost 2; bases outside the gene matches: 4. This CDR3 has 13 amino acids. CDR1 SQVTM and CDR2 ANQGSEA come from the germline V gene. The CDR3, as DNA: TGCAGCGTGTGGACAGGGGTGAACTATGGCTACACCTTC. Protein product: CSVWTGVNYGYTF.

CDR3 DNA: TGCGCCAGCAGCAGGCTGACAGACAACACCGGGGAGCTGTTTTTT. It codes for CASSRLTDNTGELFF. The chain uses TRBV5-1 and TRBJ2-2, with D maybe TRBD1 (5 bases). The CDR3 spans 15 residues. Trimming left V 4 bases short and J 2 bases short, with 12 bases between. Germline lookup yields CDR1 SGHRS and CDR2 YFSETQ.

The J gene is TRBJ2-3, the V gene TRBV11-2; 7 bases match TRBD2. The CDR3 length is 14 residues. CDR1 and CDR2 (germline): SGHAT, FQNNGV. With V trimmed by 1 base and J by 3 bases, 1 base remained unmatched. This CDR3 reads CASSLVLATDTQYF. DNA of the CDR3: TGTGCCAGCAGCTTAGTACTAGCGACAGATACGCAGTATTTT.

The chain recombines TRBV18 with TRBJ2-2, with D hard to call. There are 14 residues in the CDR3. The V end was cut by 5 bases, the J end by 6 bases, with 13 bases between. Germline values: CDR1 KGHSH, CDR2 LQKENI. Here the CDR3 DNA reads TGTGCCAGCTCATCGGATAGTCAGGCCGGGGAGCTGTTTTTT. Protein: CASSSDSQAGELFF.

The CDR3 loop is CASGSGTGGTGELFF. As DNA, the CDR3 is TGTGCTAGTGGTTCCGGGACAGGCGGTACCGGGGAGCTGTTTTTT. The chain recombines TRBV12-5 with TRBJ2-2; 8 bases line up with TRBD1. The CDR3 length is 15 residues. The germline V gene encodes CDR1 LGHNT and CDR2 FRNRAP. Germline trimming cut 4 bases from V and 5 bases from J; bases unmatched to any gene: 6.

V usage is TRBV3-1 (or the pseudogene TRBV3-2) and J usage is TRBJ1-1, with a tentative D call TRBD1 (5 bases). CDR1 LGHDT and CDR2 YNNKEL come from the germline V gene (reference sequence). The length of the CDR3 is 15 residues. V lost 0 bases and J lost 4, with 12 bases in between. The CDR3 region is CASSQEVGRGTEAFF. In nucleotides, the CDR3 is TGTGCCAGCAGCCAAGAAGTAGGGAGGGGCACTGAAGCTTTCTTT.

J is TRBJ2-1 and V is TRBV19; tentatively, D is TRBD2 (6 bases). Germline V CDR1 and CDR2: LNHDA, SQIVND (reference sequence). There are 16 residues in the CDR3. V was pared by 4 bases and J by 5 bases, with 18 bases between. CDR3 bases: TGTGCCAGTAGTACCGGAGGGGTCCATGGGAACAATGAGCAGTTCTTC. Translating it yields CASSTGGVHGNNEQFF.

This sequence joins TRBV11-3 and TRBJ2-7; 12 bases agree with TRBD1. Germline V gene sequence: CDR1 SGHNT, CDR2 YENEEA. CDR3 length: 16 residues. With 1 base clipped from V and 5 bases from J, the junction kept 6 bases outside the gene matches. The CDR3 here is CASSLGGQGARDEQYF. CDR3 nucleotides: TGTGCCAGCAGCTTAGGGGGACAGGGGGCGCGAGACGAGCAGTACTTC. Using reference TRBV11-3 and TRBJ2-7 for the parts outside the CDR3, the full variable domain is EAGVVQSPRYKIIEKKQPVAFWCNPISGHNTLYWYLQNLGQGPELLIRYENEEAVDDSQLPKDRFSAERLKGVDSTLKIQPAELGDSAVYLCASSLGGQGARDEQYFGPGTRLTVT.

This chain's CDR3 is CAISQGKDSPLHF. DNA for the CDR3: TGTGCCATCAGCCAGGGAAAGGATTCACCCCTCCACTTT. This chain joins TRBV10-3 and TRBJ1-6; D is perhaps TRBD1 (5 bases). The V gene lost 6 bases and the J gene lost 8 bases, with 11 bases spanning the gap. The CDR3 consists of 13 residues. CDR1 and CDR2 (germline): ENHRY, SYGVKD.

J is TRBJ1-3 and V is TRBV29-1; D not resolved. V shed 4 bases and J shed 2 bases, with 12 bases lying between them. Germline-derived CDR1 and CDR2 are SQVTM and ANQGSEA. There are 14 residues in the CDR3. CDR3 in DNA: TGCAGCGTTGTGAAGAGCACGCCTGGAAACACCATATATTTT. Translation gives CSVVKSTPGNTIYF.

The CDR3 protein is CASRQGLAGGTDTQYF. The CDR3 DNA reads as TGTGCCAGCCGACAAGGCCTAGCGGGGGGGACAGATACGCAGTATTTT. The chain links TRBV19 to TRBJ2-3, with TRBD2 matching over 12 bases. Looked up from germline, CDR1 is LNHDA and CDR2 is SQIVND (reference sequence). The CDR3 runs to 16 residues. Losses at the gene ends were 9 bases for V and 3 bases for J; bases not matched to a gene: 10.

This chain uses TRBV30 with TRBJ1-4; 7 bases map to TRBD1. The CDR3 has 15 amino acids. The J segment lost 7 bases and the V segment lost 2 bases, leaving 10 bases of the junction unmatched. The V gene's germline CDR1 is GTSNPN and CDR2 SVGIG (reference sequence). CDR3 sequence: CAWSSPTGSVEKLFF. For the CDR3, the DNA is TGTGCCTGGAGTTCCCCGACAGGGAGTGTTGAAAAACTGTTTTTT.